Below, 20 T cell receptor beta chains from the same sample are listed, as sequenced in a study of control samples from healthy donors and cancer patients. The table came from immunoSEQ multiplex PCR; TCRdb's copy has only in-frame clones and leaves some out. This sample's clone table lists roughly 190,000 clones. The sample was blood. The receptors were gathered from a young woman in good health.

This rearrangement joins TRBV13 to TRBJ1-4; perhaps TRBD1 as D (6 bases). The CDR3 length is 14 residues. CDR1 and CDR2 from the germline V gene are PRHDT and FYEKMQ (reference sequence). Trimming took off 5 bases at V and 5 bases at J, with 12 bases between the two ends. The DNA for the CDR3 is TGTGCCAGCAGCACTACAGGGATAAATGAAAAACTGTTTTTT. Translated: CASSTTGINEKLFF.

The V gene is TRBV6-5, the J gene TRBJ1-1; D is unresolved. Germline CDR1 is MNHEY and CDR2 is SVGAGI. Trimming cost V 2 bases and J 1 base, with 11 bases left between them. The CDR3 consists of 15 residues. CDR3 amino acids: CASSYGFPGNTEAFF. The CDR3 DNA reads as TGTGCCAGCAGTTACGGGTTCCCAGGGAACACTGAAGCTTTCTTT.

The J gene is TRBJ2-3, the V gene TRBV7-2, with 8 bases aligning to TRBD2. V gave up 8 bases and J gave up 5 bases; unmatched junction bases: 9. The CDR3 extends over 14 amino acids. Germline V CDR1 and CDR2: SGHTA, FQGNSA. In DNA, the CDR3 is TGTGCCAGCTCCCCTGAGCGGGGGATAGATACGCAGTATTTT. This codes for CASSPERGIDTQYF.

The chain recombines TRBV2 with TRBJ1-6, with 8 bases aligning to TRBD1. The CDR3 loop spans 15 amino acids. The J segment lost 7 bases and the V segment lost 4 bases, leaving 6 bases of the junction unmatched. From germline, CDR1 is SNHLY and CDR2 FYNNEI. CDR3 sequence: CASSAAGGGNSPLHF. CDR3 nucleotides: TGTGCCAGCAGTGCGGCAGGGGGCGGCAATTCACCCCTCCACTTT.

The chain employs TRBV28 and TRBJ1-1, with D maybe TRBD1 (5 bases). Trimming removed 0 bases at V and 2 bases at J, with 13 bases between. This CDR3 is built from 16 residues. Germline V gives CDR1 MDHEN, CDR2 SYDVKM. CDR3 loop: CASSLWGAGANTEAFF. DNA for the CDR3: TGTGCCAGCAGTTTATGGGGAGCTGGGGCTAACACTGAAGCTTTCTTT.

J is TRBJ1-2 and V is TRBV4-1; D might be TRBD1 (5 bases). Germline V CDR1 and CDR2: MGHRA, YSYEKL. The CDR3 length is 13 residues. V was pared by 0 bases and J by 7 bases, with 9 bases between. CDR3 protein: CASSQDQGLGYTF. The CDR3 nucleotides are TGCGCCAGCAGCCAAGATCAGGGACTTGGCTACACCTTC.

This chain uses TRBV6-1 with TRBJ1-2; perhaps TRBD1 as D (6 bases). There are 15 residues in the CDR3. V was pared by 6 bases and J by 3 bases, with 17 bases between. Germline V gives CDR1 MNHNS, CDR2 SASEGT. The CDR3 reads CASRFPGTQYYGYTF. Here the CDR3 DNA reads TGTGCCAGCAGATTCCCCGGGACACAATACTATGGCTACACCTTC.

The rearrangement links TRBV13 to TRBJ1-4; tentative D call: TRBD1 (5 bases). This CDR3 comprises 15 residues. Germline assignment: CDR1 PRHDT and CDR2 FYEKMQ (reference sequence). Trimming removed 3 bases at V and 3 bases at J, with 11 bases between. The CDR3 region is CASSLEWGPNEKLFF. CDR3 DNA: TGTGCCAGCAGCTTGGAATGGGGACCTAATGAAAAACTGTTTTTT.

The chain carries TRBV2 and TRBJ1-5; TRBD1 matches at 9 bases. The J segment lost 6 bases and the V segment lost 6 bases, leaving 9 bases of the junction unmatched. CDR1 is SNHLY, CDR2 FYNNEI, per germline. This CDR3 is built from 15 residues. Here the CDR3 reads CASRGQGISGQPQHF. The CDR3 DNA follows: TGTGCCAGCAGAGGACAGGGGATTTCGGGTCAGCCCCAGCATTTT.

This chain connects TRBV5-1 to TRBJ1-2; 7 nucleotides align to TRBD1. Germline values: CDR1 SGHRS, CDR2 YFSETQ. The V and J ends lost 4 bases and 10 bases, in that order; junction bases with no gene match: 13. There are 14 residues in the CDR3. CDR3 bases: TGCGCCAGCAGCCCAACCCAGCAGGGGGTATACTACACCTTC. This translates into CASSPTQQGVYYTF.

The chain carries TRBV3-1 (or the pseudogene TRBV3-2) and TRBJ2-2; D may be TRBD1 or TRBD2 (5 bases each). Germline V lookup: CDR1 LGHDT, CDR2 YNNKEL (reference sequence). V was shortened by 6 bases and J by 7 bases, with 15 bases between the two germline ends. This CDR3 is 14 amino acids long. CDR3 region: CASRPRGTNGELFF. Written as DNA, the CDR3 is TGTGCCAGCAGACCCCGGGGCACAAACGGGGAGCTGTTTTTT.

CDR3 bases: TGTGCCAGCAGTTACAGGGCAGGGCTTATTTACGAGCAGTACTTC. This translates into CASSYRAGLIYEQYF. The chain couples TRBV6-5 to TRBJ2-7; a possible D gene is TRBD1 (5 bases). The V end was cut by 2 bases, the J end by 4 bases, with 15 bases between. Germline CDR1 MNHEY, CDR2 SVGAGI. The CDR3 sequence is 15 residues long.

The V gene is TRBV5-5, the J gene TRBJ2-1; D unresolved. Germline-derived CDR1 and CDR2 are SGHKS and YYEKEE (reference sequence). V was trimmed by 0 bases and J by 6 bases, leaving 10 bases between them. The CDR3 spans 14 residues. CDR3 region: CASSLALGPNEQFF. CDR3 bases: TGTGCCAGCAGCTTGGCCTTAGGTCCCAATGAGCAGTTCTTC.

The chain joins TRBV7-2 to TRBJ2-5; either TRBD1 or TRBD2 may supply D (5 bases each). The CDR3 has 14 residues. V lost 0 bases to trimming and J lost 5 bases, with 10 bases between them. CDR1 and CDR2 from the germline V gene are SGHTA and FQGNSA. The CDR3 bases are TGTGCCAGCAGCTTAGCGGGGACGGAGGAGACCCAGTACTTC. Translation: CASSLAGTEETQYF.

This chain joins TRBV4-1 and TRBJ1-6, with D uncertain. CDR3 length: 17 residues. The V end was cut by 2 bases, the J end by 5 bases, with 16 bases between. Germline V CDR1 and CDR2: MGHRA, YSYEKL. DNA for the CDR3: TGCGCCAGCAGCCAACTTCAGGTTAGGCCCGATAATTCACCCCTCCACTTT. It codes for CASSQLQVRPDNSPLHF.

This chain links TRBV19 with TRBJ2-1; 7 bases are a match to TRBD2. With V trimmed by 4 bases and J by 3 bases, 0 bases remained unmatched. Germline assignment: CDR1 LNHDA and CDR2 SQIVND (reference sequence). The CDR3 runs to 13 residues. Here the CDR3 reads CASSSGGYNEQFF. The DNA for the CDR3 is TGTGCCAGTAGTAGCGGGGGCTACAATGAGCAGTTCTTC.

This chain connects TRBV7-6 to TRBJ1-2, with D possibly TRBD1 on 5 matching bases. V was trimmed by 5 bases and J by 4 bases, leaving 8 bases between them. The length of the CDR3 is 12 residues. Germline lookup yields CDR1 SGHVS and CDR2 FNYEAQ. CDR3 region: CASSPQGYGYTF. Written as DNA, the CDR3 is TGTGCCAGCAGCCCGCAGGGCTATGGCTACACCTTC.

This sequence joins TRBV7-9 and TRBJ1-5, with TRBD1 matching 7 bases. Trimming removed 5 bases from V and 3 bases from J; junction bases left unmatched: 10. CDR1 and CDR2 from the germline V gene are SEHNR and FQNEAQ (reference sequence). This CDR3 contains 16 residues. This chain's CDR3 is CASSRQGVEPNQPQHF. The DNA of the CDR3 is TGTGCCAGCAGCCGACAGGGCGTTGAGCCCAATCAGCCCCAGCATTTT.

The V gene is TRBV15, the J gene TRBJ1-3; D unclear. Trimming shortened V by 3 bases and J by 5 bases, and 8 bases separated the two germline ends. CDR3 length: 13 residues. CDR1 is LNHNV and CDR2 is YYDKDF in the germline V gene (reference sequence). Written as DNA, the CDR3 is TGTGCCACCAGCAGCGAGGTCAGAAACACCATATATTTT. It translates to CATSSEVRNTIYF. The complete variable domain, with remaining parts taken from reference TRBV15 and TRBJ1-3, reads DAMVIQNPRYQVTQFGKPVTLSCSQTLNHNVMYWYQQKSSQAPKLLFHYYDKDFNNEADTPDNFQSRRPNTSFCFLDIRSPGLGDTAMYLCATSSEVRNTIYFGEGSWLTVV.

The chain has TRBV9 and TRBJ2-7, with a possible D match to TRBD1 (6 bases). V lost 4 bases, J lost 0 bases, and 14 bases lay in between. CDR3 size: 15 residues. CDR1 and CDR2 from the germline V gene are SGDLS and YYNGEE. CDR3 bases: TGTGCCAGCAGCCCCACAGGGACATTCTCCTACGAGCAGTACTTC. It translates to CASSPTGTFSYEQYF.